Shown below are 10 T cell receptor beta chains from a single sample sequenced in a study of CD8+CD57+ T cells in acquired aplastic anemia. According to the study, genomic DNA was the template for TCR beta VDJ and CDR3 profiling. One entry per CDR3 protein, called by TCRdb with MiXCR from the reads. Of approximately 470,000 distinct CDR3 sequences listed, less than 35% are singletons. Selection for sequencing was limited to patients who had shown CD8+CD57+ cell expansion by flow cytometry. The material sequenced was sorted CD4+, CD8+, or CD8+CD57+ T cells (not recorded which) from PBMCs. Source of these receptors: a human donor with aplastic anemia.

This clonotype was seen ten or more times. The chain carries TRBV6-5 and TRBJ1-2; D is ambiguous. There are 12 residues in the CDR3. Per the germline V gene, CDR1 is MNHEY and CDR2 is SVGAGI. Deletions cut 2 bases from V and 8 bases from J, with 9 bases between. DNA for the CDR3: TGTGCCAGCAGTTACACCGGGAACGGCTACACCTTC. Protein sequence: CASSYTGNGYTF.

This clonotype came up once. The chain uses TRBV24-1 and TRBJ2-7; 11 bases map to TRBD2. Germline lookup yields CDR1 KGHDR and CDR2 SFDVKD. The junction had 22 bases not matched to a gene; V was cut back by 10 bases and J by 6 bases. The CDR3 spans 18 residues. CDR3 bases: TGTGCCACTACCCCTGCCGGGGGAAACCTAGCGGGAGGTGGCGAGCAGTACTTC. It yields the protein CATTPAGGNLAGGGEQYF.

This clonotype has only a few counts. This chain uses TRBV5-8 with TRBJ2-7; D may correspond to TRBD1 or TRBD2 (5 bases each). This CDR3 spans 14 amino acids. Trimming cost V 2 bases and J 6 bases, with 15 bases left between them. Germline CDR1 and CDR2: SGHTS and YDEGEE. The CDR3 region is CASSFAGRGVEQYF. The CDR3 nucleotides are TGTGCCAGCAGCTTTGCCGGCCGAGGGGTCGAGCAGTACTTC.

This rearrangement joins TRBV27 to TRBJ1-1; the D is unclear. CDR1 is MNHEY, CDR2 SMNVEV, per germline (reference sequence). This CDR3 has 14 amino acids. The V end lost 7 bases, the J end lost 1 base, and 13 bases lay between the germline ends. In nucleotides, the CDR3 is TGTGCCAGCACCCCCCGAGGGTCGAACACTGAAGCTTTCTTT. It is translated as CASTPRGSNTEAFF.

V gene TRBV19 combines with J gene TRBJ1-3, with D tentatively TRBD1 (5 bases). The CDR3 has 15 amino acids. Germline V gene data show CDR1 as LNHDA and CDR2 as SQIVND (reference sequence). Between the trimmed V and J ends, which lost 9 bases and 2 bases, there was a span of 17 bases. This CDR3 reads CASSTDGGAGNTIYF. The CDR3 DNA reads TGTGCCAGCAGCACGGATGGGGGGGCTGGAAACACCATATATTTT.

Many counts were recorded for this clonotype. The CDR3 DNA sequence: TGTGCCACCAGTGAGGCGGGGGGGCCCGCAGATACGCAGTATTTT. It encodes CATSEAGGPADTQYF. This sequence joins TRBV24-1 and TRBJ2-3, with 9 bases identical to TRBD2. Germline V gene lookup returns CDR1 KGHDR and CDR2 SFDVKD. The CDR3 runs to 15 residues. J was trimmed by 4 bases and V by 4 bases; bases with no gene match: 5.

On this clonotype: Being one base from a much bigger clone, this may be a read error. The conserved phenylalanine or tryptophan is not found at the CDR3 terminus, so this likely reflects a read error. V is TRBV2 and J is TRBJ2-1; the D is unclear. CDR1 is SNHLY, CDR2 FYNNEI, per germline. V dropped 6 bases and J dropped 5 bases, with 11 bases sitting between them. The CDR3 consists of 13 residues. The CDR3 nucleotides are TGTGCCAGCAGCCCCCTTGGAGACAATGAGCAGTTCCTC. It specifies CASSPLGDNEQFL.

CDR3 in DNA: TGCGCCAGCAGCGGGGGTAGTTGGTCCTACAATGAGCAGTTCTTC. Its protein product is CASSGGSWSYNEQFF. This chain uses TRBV5-1 with TRBJ2-1; D tentatively fits TRBD1 or TRBD2 (5 bases each). V was clipped by 4 bases and J by 1 base, with 12 bases between them. Germline V gene sequence: CDR1 SGHRS, CDR2 YFSETQ. The CDR3 has 15 amino acids.

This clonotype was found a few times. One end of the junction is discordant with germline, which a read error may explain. CDR3 in amino acids: CASSARLAANTGELFF. CDR3 DNA sequence: TGTGCTAGCAGCGCCAGACTAGCGGCTAACACCGGGGAGCTGTTTTTT. J is TRBJ2-2 and V is TRBV7-7, with 9 positions matching TRBD2. There are 16 residues in the CDR3. Per germline, CDR1 SSHAT and CDR2 FNYEAQ (reference sequence).

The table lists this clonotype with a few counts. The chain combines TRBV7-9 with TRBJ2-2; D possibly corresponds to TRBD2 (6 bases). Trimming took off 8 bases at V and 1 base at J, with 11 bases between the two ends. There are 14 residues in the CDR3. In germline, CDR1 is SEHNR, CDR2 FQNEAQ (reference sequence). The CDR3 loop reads CASLLAENTGELFF. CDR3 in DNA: TGTGCCAGCCTTTTAGCGGAGAACACCGGGGAGCTGTTTTTT.